The table lists the clone carrying this T cell receptor (beta chain) with a few counts. These data belong to a study of molecular identifiers for immune sequencing clone quantification. Trimming removed 0 bases from V and 4 bases from J, with 13 bases in between. Germline V gives CDR1 GTSNPN, CDR2 SVGIG (reference sequence). CDR3 length: 14 residues. TCRdb analysed the PCR reads with MiXCR anew, one entry per CDR3 protein. The data show approximately 550,000 distinct CDR3 sequences, roughly 23% seen once. Source material: naive CD8+ T cells from blood, with Jurkat cell RNA spiked in. Specified subset: FACS-sorted CD8+CD4-CCR7+CD45RA+ naive T cells. This rearrangement joins TRBV30 to TRBJ2-7; D gene uncertain. This TCR was recovered from a human donor in good health. Some libraries in this study had Jurkat cell RNA spiked in. In DNA, the CDR3 is TGTGCCTGGAGTGTGAGTTCAGGTCATTACGAGCAGTACTTC. Its translation: CAWSVSSGHYEQYF.